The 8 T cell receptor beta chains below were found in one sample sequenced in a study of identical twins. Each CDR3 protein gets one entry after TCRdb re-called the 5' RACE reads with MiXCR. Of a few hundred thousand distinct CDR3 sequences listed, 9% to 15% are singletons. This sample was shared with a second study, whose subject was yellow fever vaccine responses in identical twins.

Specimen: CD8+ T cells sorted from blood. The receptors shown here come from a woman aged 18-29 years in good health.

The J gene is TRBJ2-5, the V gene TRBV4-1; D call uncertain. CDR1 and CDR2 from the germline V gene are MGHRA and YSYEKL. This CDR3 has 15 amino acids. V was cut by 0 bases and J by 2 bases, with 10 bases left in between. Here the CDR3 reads CASSQEGGLQETQYF. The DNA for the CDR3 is TGCGCCAGCAGCCAAGAGGGCGGCTTACAAGAGACCCAGTACTTC.

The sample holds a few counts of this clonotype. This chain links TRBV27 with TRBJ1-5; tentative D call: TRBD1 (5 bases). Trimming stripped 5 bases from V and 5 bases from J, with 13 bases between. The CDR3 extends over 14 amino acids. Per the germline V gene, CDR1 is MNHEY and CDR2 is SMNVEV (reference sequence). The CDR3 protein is CASSPYAGDQPQHF. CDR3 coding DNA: TGTGCCAGCAGTCCCTATGCGGGGGATCAGCCCCAGCATTTT.

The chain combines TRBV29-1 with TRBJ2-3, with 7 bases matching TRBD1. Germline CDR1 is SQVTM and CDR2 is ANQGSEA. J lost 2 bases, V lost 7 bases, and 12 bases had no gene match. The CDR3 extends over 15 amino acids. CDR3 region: CSAAPTGQLTDTQYF. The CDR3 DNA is TGCAGCGCCGCCCCCACGGGACAGCTCACAGATACGCAGTATTTT.

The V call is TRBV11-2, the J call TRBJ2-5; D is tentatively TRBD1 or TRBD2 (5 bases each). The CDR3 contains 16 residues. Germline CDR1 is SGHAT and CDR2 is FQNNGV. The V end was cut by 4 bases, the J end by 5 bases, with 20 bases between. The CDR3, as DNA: TGTGCCAGCAGCTCGTCACCGGGACGACCTTGGGAGACCCAGTACTTC. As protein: CASSSSPGRPWETQYF.

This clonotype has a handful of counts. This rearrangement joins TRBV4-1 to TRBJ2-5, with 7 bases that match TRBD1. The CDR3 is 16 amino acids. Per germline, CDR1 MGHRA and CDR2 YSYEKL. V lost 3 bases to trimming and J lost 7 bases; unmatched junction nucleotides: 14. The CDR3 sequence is CASSQRDSIRRRTQYF. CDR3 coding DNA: TGCGCCAGCAGCCAGAGGGACAGCATAAGACGGAGGACCCAGTACTTC.

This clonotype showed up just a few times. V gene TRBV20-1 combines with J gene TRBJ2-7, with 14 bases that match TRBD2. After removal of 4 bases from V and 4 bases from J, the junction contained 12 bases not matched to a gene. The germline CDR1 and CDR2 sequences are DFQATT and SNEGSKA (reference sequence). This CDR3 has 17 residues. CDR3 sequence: CSATLPGLAGAFYEQYF. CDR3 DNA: TGCAGTGCTACCCTCCCGGGACTAGCGGGAGCCTTTTACGAGCAGTACTTC.

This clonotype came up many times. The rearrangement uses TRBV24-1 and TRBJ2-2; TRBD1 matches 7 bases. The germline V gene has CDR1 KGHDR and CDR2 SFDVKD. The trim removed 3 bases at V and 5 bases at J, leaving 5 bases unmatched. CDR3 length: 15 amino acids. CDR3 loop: CATSDLSTGTGELFF. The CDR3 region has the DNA TGTGCCACCAGTGATCTATCGACAGGGACCGGGGAGCTGTTTTTT.

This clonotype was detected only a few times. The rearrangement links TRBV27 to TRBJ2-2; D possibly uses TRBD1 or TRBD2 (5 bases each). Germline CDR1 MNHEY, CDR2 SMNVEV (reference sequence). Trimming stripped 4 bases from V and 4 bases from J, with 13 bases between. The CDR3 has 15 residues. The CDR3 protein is CASSSGTRGTGELFF. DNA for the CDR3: TGTGCCAGCAGTTCCGGGACGCGAGGCACCGGGGAGCTGTTTTTT.